This paragraph covers one TCR beta chain sequence. Antigen: not known. Researchers drew on around 83 million PBMCs for genomic DNA from unsorted samples. This specimen comes from a study of shared clonotypes between healthy human individuals. Study in general: A couple of female and a few male donors aged 18 to 49 were enrolled. Findings and caveats of the study: The represented genetic and exposure-history diversity was limited by the small number of donors.

There are 16 residues in the CDR3. TCRdb keeps only in-frame clones here, not all; method: immunoSEQ multiplex PCR. The table shows hundreds of thousands of clones, with around 78% occurring only once. The chain is built from TRBV21-1 and TRBJ2-1; the table's TRBD2 call for D was not verified on the DNA. TRBV21-1 counts as a pseudogene. The receptor's source is a woman aged 40 to 55 in good health. Some clones in this sample may be carry-over from other donors' samples. Material: PBMCs. The CDR3: CASSKGSGRAFNEQFF. The CDR3 bases are TGTGCCAGCAGCAAGGGGAGCGGGAGGGCCTTCAATGAGCAGTTCTTC.